The 14 T cell receptor beta chains given below trace back to one sample, sequenced in a study of cytomegalovirus exposure and HLA in healthy donors. 13 Jbeta primers and 60 Vbeta primers were used for the PCR. TCRdb keeps only in-frame clones here, not all; method: immunoSEQ multiplex PCR. The data contain some 160,000 clones, 85% of them seen just once; the ten biggest clones take up just over 2.5%. Sequencing was performed on PBMCs. The receptors were gathered from a man aged 30 to 45 in good health and CMV-seropositive.

This clone was counted a few times. The chain employs TRBV5-1 and TRBJ2-3; 7 bases agree with TRBD1. Per germline, CDR1 SGHRS and CDR2 YFSETQ. V lost 5 bases to trimming and J lost 0 bases; unmatched junction nucleotides: 3. CDR3 length equals 14 residues. The CDR3: CASRLTGSTDTQYF. For the CDR3, the DNA is TGCGCCAGCAGATTGACAGGGAGCACAGATACGCAGTATTTT.

The rearrangement uses TRBV6-5 and TRBJ2-7, with 9 bases matching TRBD2. The CDR3 extends over 15 amino acids. V lost 6 bases and J lost 5; bases outside the gene matches: 11. Germline CDR1 is MNHEY and CDR2 is SVGAGI. CDR3 loop: CASSTCSGSRDEQYV. DNA of the CDR3: TGTGCCAGCAGCACGTGTAGCGGGAGCCGCGACGAGCAGTACGTC.

The chain recombines TRBV4-1 with TRBJ2-5; the D gene is possibly TRBD2 (7 bases). CDR3 length: 14 residues. CDR1 is MGHRA, CDR2 YSYEKL, per germline. V was pared by 1 base and J by 11 bases, with 17 bases between. CDR3 protein: CASSQGGAGVVQYF. The DNA for the CDR3 is TGCGCCAGCAGCCAAGGGGGGGCGGGAGTAGTGCAGTACTTC.

The J gene is TRBJ2-7, the V gene TRBV6-6, with D perhaps TRBD2 (6 bases). V was shortened by 4 bases and J by 0 bases, with 16 bases between the two germline ends. This CDR3 spans 16 amino acids. Germline CDR1 is MNHNY and CDR2 is SVGAGI (reference sequence). Here the CDR3 reads CASSFSLRGSSYEQYF. In DNA form, the CDR3 reads TGTGCCAGCAGTTTCTCCTTACGGGGGAGCTCCTACGAGCAGTACTTC.

The V gene is TRBV14, the J gene TRBJ1-1; tentatively, D is TRBD1 (6 bases). V lost 2 bases to trimming and J lost 5 bases, with 12 bases between them. The germline V gene has CDR1 SGHDN and CDR2 FVKESK. This CDR3 region has 14 residues. Here the CDR3 DNA reads TGTGCCAGCAGCCAACGGGGGGCCGGTACTGAAGCTTTCTTT. This encodes CASSQRGAGTEAFF.

This clone was seen a few times. The genes are TRBV4-1 and TRBJ1-1; TRBD1 is a possible D gene (5 bases). This CDR3 region has 18 residues. Germline CDR1 reads MGHRA; CDR2 reads YSYEKL. Trimming cost V 2 bases and J 2 bases, with 21 bases left between them. For the CDR3, the DNA is TGCGCCAGCAGCCAACACCGCTTGCGGACAAAAACTAACACTGAAGCTTTCTTT. It yields the protein CASSQHRLRTKTNTEAFF.

This clone was detected only a few times. V and J are TRBV29-1 and TRBJ2-7; weak D call: TRBD1 (5 bases). The V gene lost 4 bases and the J gene lost 6 bases, with 10 bases spanning the gap. This CDR3 has 11 amino acids. Germline-derived CDR1 and CDR2 are SQVTM and ANQGSEA. Here the CDR3 DNA reads TGCAGCGTTGGACAGTGGGGCGAGCAGTACTTC. Amino acids: CSVGQWGEQYF.

This clone has just a few counts. V gene TRBV7-9 combines with J gene TRBJ2-7; D gene ambiguous. Germline loops: CDR1 SEHNR, CDR2 FQNEAQ (reference sequence). The V end lost 5 bases, the J end lost 2 bases, and 13 bases lay between the germline ends. There are 14 residues in the CDR3. This CDR3 is CASSPISKTYEQYF. DNA of the CDR3: TGTGCCAGCAGCCCGATCAGTAAAACCTACGAGCAGTACTTC.

This clone has only one observation. The V gene is TRBV11-2, the J gene TRBJ2-1; 7 bases match TRBD1. The CDR3 runs to 16 residues. The ends lost 5 bases at V and 0 bases at J; junction bases unmatched: 7. Germline V gene lookup returns CDR1 SGHAT and CDR2 FQNNGV. CDR3 sequence: CASSPSGTVSYNEQFF. The CDR3, as DNA: TGTGCCAGCAGCCCTTCCGGGACAGTCTCCTACAATGAGCAGTTCTTC.

V is TRBV5-1 and J is TRBJ2-6; D possibly corresponds to TRBD2 (5 bases). This CDR3 has 15 residues. CDR1 and CDR2 from the germline V gene are SGHRS and YFSETQ. V lost 1 base, J lost 0 bases, and 5 bases lay in between. The CDR3 DNA sequence: TGCGCCAGCAGCTTGAGCGGCTCTGGGGCCAACGTCCTGACTTTC. Translating gives CASSLSGSGANVLTF.

The rearrangement joins TRBV5-1 to TRBJ1-4; TRBD1 aligns across 7 bases. V lost 3 bases and J lost 12; bases outside the gene matches: 14. Germline V lookup: CDR1 SGHRS, CDR2 YFSETQ. CDR3 size: 15 residues. CDR3 in amino acids: CASSSSTGPGGQLFF. The CDR3 DNA sequence: TGCGCCAGCAGCTCTTCGACAGGGCCCGGAGGACAACTGTTTTTT.

The chain joins TRBV7-2 to TRBJ2-7; 8 nucleotides agree with TRBD2. Germline trimming cut 11 bases from V and 3 bases from J; bases unmatched to any gene: 15. This CDR3 comprises 15 residues. CDR1 is SGHTA, CDR2 FQGNSA, per germline. CDR3 amino acids: CASQRASGWLYEQYF. DNA for the CDR3: TGTGCCTCCCAGCGGGCTAGCGGGTGGCTCTACGAGCAGTACTTC. The whole variable domain, remainder taken from reference TRBV7-2 and TRBJ2-7, is GAGVSQSPSNKVTEKGKDVELRCDPISGHTALYWYRQSLGQGLEFLIYFQGNSAPDKSGLPSDRFSAERTGGSVSTLTIQRTQQEDSAVYLCASQRASGWLYEQYFGPGTRLTVT.

The J gene is TRBJ2-1, the V gene TRBV7-6; 13 bases align to TRBD2. The V gene's germline CDR1 is SGHVS and CDR2 FNYEAQ. Germline trimming cut 5 bases from V and 6 bases from J; bases unmatched to any gene: 7. This CDR3 spans 16 amino acids. CDR3 bases: TGTGCCAGCAGCAGTTCCGGGACTAGCGGGATCAATGAGCAGTTCTTC. Protein sequence: CASSSSGTSGINEQFF.

V and J are TRBV5-1 and TRBJ1-2; 7 bases are a match to TRBD1. CDR1 is SGHRS, CDR2 YFSETQ, per germline. The V segment lost 0 bases and the J segment 8 bases; nucleotides outside the gene matches: 7. The CDR3 spans 14 residues. The CDR3 here is CASSLGQGGRGYTF. CDR3 nucleotides: TGCGCCAGCAGCTTGGGCCAGGGGGGACGCGGCTACACCTTC. Based on the CDR3 plus reference TRBV5-1 and TRBJ1-2, the full variable domain is KAGVTQTPRYLIKTRGQQVTLSCSPISGHRSVSWYQQTPGQGLQFLFEYFSETQRNKGNFPGRFSGRQFSNSRSEMNVSTLELGDSALYLCASSLGQGGRGYTFGSGTRLTVV.